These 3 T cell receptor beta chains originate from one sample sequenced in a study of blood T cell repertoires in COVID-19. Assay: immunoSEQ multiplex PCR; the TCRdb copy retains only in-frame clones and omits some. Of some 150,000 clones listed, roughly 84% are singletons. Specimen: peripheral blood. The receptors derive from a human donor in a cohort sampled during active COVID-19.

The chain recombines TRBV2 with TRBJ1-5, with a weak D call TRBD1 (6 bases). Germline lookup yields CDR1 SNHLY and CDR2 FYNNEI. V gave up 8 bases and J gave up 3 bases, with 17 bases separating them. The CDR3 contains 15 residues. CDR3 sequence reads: CASRGGGATNQPQHF. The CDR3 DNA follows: TGTGCCAGCCGTGGAGGGGGGGCCACCAATCAGCCCCAGCATTTT.

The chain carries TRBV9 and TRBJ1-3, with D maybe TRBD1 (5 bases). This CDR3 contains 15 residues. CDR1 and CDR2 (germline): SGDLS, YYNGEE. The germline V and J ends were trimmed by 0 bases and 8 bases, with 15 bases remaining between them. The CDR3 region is CASSVDPGLSYTIYF. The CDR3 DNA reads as TGTGCCAGCAGCGTAGACCCAGGGTTGAGTTACACCATATATTTT.

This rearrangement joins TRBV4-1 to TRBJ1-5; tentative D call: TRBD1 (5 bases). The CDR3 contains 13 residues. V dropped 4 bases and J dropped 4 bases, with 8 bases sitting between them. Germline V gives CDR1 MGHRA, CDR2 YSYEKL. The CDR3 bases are TGCGCCAGCAGCCCAACAGGAAATCAGCCCCAGCATTTT. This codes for CASSPTGNQPQHF.